This T cell receptor (beta chain) appears in the sequencing data of a study of T cells in localized non-small cell lung cancer. Findings and caveats of the study: Adjacent uninvolved lung tissue had the highest T cell clonality, exceeding tumor. Median 57 top-100 tumor clones were shared with paired adjacent lung. Because sequencing included only one region (of the tumor), heterogeneity remains possible.

About this clone itself: Its antigen is still unknown.

Method: immunoSEQ multiplex PCR; TCRdb's copy keeps in-frame clones and lacks some. The sample includes 61,000 or so clones, 86% seen only once; the top ten take approximately 5.2%. The source was peripheral blood, collected before any cancer treatment. This sequence originates from a woman aged 40-69 years with stage I lung adenocarcinoma.

Here the CDR3 reads CAWGTSPYEQYF. CDR3 nucleotide sequence: TGTGCCTGGGGGACTTCCCCCTACGAGCAGTACTTC. This rearrangement joins TRBV30 to TRBJ2-7, with a tentative D call TRBD2 (6 bases). V shed 5 bases and J shed 2 bases, with 10 bases lying between them. The CDR3 spans 12 residues. Germline V gene sequence: CDR1 GTSNPN, CDR2 SVGIG (reference sequence).